This T cell receptor (beta chain) stems from a study of T cell responses to AZD1222 COVID-19 vaccine. Using immunoSEQ multiplex PCR, the repertoire was profiled, and TCRdb retains in-frame clones only, with some absent. The sample lists some 150,000 clones; about 91% were seen once. About this clone: Its cognate antigen is unknown.

This CDR3 region has 17 residues. V lost 6 bases and J lost 7, with 25 bases in between. Looked up from germline, CDR1 is KGHSH and CDR2 is LQKENI. Study results and caveats: Donors were chiefly white British, with a greater number of females, and clonal diversity was perhaps underestimated. Only six or seven AZD1222 recipients were seropositive at baseline. Spike-specific TCRs gained breadth and depth after people received two AZD1222 doses.

The sequencing used peripheral blood, collected 28 days after the second AZD1222 dose. The chain is built from TRBV18 and TRBJ1-5; D unclear. The TCR was taken from an adult who received the AZD1222 COVID-19 vaccine. Here the CDR3 reads CASSKKGGGLEEQPQHF. DNA of the CDR3: TGTGCCAGCTCGAAAAAGGGTGGCGGGTTGGAGGAACAGCCCCAGCATTTT.